Each of the 30 T cell receptor beta chains below was sequenced from the same sample in a study of T cell responses to AZD1222 COVID-19 vaccine. Clones were sequenced by immunoSEQ multiplex PCR, and TCRdb holds only the in-frame ones, with some missing. Of some 150,000 clones listed, about 86% were seen once; the top ten hold roughly 5.1%. The sequencing here drew on peripheral blood, taken 28 days after the second AZD1222 dose. The origin of the receptors is an adult who received the AZD1222 COVID-19 vaccine.

The V call is TRBV10-1, the J call TRBJ1-1; D is perhaps TRBD1 (5 bases). The V end lost 3 bases, the J end lost 5 bases, and 10 bases lay between the germline ends. CDR1 is WNHNN, CDR2 SYGVQD, per germline (reference sequence). CDR3 length: 13 amino acids. The CDR3 nucleotides are TGCGCCAGCAGTGAATCAGGGAGGACTGAAGCTTTCTTT. It translates to CASSESGRTEAFF.

This chain joins TRBV7-8 and TRBJ2-3; a weak D match, TRBD2 (5 bases). The CDR3 spans 16 residues. Trimming took off 0 bases at V and 3 bases at J, with 13 bases between the two ends. The germline CDR1 and CDR2 sequences are SGHVS and FQNEAQ. The CDR3 region has the DNA TGTGCCAGCAGCTTAGCGACGGGGAGTAAGACAGATACGCAGTATTTT. The encoded protein is CASSLATGSKTDTQYF.

This chain links TRBV6-1 with TRBJ1-5; no clear D. Germline V lookup: CDR1 MNHNS, CDR2 SASEGT. Trimming took off 0 bases at V and 3 bases at J, with 18 bases between the two ends. The CDR3 length is 18 residues. CDR3 amino acids: CASSEAPFFGEVNQPQHF. The CDR3 DNA sequence: TGTGCCAGCAGTGAAGCACCGTTCTTTGGGGAGGTCAATCAGCCCCAGCATTTT.

This clone was recorded once. This chain links TRBV11-2 with TRBJ1-1; D uncertain. The CDR3 is 11 residues long. Per germline, CDR1 SGHAT and CDR2 FQNNGV. The germline V and J ends were trimmed by 5 bases and 6 bases, with 7 bases remaining between them. In nucleotides, the CDR3 is TGTGCCAGCAGCCCGCGCTCTGAAGCTTTCTTT. It yields the protein CASSPRSEAFF.

The V gene is TRBV25-1, the J gene TRBJ2-5; D is unclear. The CDR3 sequence is 14 residues long. The germline CDR1 and CDR2 sequences are MGHDK and SYGVNS. V was trimmed by 6 bases and J by 3 bases, leaving 14 bases between them. The CDR3 nucleotides are TGTGCCAGCAGACCCCCCGGGCAAAAAGAGACCCAGTACTTC. Protein product: CASRPPGQKETQYF.

The chain uses TRBV7-6 and TRBJ1-1, with D possibly matching TRBD1 (6 bases). Trimming removed 5 bases at V and 5 bases at J, with 9 bases between. There are 12 residues in the CDR3. The germline V gene encodes CDR1 SGHVS and CDR2 FNYEAQ. This chain's CDR3 is CASSEQGTEAFF. The DNA for the CDR3 is TGTGCCAGCAGCGAACAGGGTACTGAAGCTTTCTTT.

V gene TRBV4-1 combines with J gene TRBJ1-1; a weak D match, TRBD1 (5 bases). The CDR3 covers 14 residues. Germline V lookup: CDR1 MGHRA, CDR2 YSYEKL. The V end was cut by 0 bases, the J end by 6 bases, with 11 bases between. CDR3 sequence reads: CASSQDQGRPEAFF. CDR3 coding DNA: TGCGCCAGCAGCCAAGATCAGGGCAGGCCTGAAGCTTTCTTT.

This chain uses TRBV14 with TRBJ2-1, with D possibly matching TRBD1 (6 bases). The V and J ends lost 0 bases and 8 bases respectively, with 14 bases between them. The germline gives CDR1 SGHDN, CDR2 FVKESK. The CDR3 totals 15 residues. The CDR3 spells CASSQEQGSMDEQFF. CDR3 coding DNA: TGTGCCAGCAGCCAAGAGCAGGGGTCCATGGATGAGCAGTTCTTC.

The V gene is TRBV5-1, the J gene TRBJ2-1; 8 nucleotides agree with TRBD2. Germline-derived CDR1 and CDR2 are SGHRS and YFSETQ. V was clipped by 2 bases and J by 10 bases; unmatched bases: 14. This CDR3 spans 16 amino acids. The DNA for the CDR3 is TGCGCCAGCAGCTTCGACACTAGCGGCAGGGCGGGGGAGCAGTTCTTC. Residues: CASSFDTSGRAGEQFF. The full variable domain, completed using reference TRBV5-1 and TRBJ2-1, is KAGVTQTPRYLIKTRGQQVTLSCSPISGHRSVSWYQQTPGQGLQFLFEYFSETQRNKGNFPGRFSGRQFSNSRSEMNVSTLELGDSALYLCASSFDTSGRAGEQFFGPGTRLTVL.

The chain combines TRBV5-1 with TRBJ2-5, with TRBD2 identical over 8 bases. The CDR3 consists of 13 residues. The ends lost 3 bases at V and 7 bases at J; junction bases unmatched: 5. The germline gives CDR1 SGHRS, CDR2 YFSETQ. The CDR3: CASSSGGQGTQYF. CDR3 nucleotides: TGCGCCAGCAGCTCGGGGGGGCAGGGGACCCAGTACTTC.

This chain links TRBV7-8 with TRBJ1-1, with 8 bases aligning to TRBD1. The CDR3 runs to 14 residues. The trim removed 4 bases at V and 6 bases at J, leaving 7 bases unmatched. Germline CDR1 reads SGHVS; CDR2 reads FQNEAQ. The DNA of the CDR3 is TGTGCCAGCAGCTCAAAACCAGGGGGCTCTGAAGCTTTCTTT. Translating gives CASSSKPGGSEAFF. Complete variable domain (other parts from reference TRBV7-8 and TRBJ1-1): GAGVSQSPRYKVAKRGQDVALRCDPISGHVSLFWYQQALGQGPEFLTYFQNEAQLDKSGLPSDRFFAERPEGSVSTLKIQRTQQEDSAVYLCASSSKPGGSEAFFGQGTRLTVV.

V gene TRBV19 combines with J gene TRBJ1-5; D ambiguous. The CDR3 runs to 14 residues. CDR1 and CDR2 from the germline V gene are LNHDA and SQIVND (reference sequence). Trimming took off 3 bases at V and 0 bases at J, with 6 bases between the two ends. The CDR3 sequence: CASSMSVSNQPQHF. CDR3 sequence (DNA): TGTGCCAGTAGTATGTCAGTTAGCAATCAGCCCCAGCATTTT.

V is TRBV9 and J is TRBJ1-6, with D perhaps matching TRBD1 (6 bases). The CDR3 has 15 amino acids. V lost 4 bases and J 3 bases, leaving 11 bases between the germline ends. Per germline, CDR1 SGDLS and CDR2 YYNGEE. The CDR3 is CASSFRTDYNSPLHF. CDR3 coding DNA: TGTGCCAGCAGCTTTCGGACAGACTATAATTCACCCCTCCACTTT.

This clone has more than one count but fewer than ten. CDR3 in amino acids: CASSLGTVRNGELFF. As DNA, the CDR3 is TGTGCCAGCAGTTTGGGCACGGTTAGAAACGGGGAGCTGTTTTTT. The chain has TRBV27 and TRBJ2-2; D is undetermined. V was shortened by 3 bases and J by 7 bases, with 15 bases between the two germline ends. There are 15 residues in the CDR3. Germline-derived CDR1 and CDR2 are MNHEY and SMNVEV (reference sequence).

This clone was observed a handful of times. This chain uses TRBV6-5 with TRBJ2-7; the D gene could be TRBD1 or TRBD2 (6 bases each). The CDR3 length is 16 residues. Germline values: CDR1 MNHEY, CDR2 SVGAGI. The V end was cut by 4 bases, the J end by 4 bases, with 20 bases between. CDR3 bases: TGTGCCAGCAGTTCCCCCTTACGGAGGGGGACTTACGAGCAGTACTTC. Protein sequence: CASSSPLRRGTYEQYF.

The chain is built from TRBV12-1 and TRBJ1-1. TRBV12-1 is designated a pseudogene. CDR3 size: 14 residues. The CDR3 reads CASSFRWMNTEAFF. The CDR3 region has the DNA TGTGCCAGCAGCTTTAGGTGGATGAACACTGAAGCTTTCTTT.

The genes are TRBV10-3 and TRBJ2-1; 7 bases map to TRBD1. Germline values: CDR1 ENHRY, CDR2 SYGVKD. The junction had 12 bases not matched to a gene; V was cut back by 3 bases and J by 10 bases. CDR3 size: 15 residues. The CDR3 reads CAISEEGAANVEQFF. CDR3 in DNA: TGTGCCATCAGTGAAGAGGGGGCAGCCAATGTAGAGCAGTTCTTC.

V is TRBV6-1 and J is TRBJ1-6; D gene ambiguous. The germline gives CDR1 MNHNS, CDR2 SASEGT. V was cut by 3 bases and J by 10 bases, with 10 bases left in between. The CDR3 runs to 13 residues. CDR3 DNA: TGTGCCAGCAGTGATAAACAACGATCACCCCTCCACTTT. Translated: CASSDKQRSPLHF.

The chain has TRBV5-1 and TRBJ1-1; possibly TRBD1 for D (6 bases). CDR1 and CDR2 (germline): SGHRS, YFSETQ. There are 14 residues in the CDR3. V lost 2 bases to trimming and J lost 4 bases, with 12 bases between them. The CDR3 loop reads CASSLQGSTTEAFF. The CDR3, as DNA: TGCGCCAGCAGCTTACAGGGAAGTACCACTGAAGCTTTCTTT.

The rearrangement joins TRBV9 to TRBJ1-3; D is ambiguous. The CDR3 sequence is 16 residues long. The ends were cut back, 0 bases at V and 0 bases at J, with 10 bases in the middle. From germline, CDR1 is SGDLS and CDR2 YYNGEE. The DNA of the CDR3 is TGTGCCAGCAGCGTAGCTCCCACTGACTCTGGAAACACCATATATTTT. It yields the protein CASSVAPTDSGNTIYF.

The V gene is TRBV5-4, the J gene TRBJ1-4, with D uncertain. This CDR3 is built from 13 residues. Germline V gene sequence: CDR1 SGHNT, CDR2 YYREEE (reference sequence). The ends were cut back, 0 bases at V and 5 bases at J, with 5 bases in the middle. The CDR3 DNA reads as TGTGCCAGCAGCTTGGGGTCGAATGAAAAACTGTTTTTT. It translates to CASSLGSNEKLFF. Full variable domain (rest looked up from reference TRBV5-4 and TRBJ1-4): ETGVTQSPTHLIKTRGQQVTLRCSSQSGHNTVSWYQQALGQGPQFIFQYYREEENGRGNFPPRFSGLQFPNYSSELNVNALELDDSALYLCASSLGSNEKLFFGSGTQLSVL.

This clone was recorded only once. The V gene is TRBV29-1, the J gene TRBJ2-7, with 13 bases lining up with TRBD2. Germline V gene data show CDR1 as SQVTM and CDR2 as ANQGSEA. The length of the CDR3 is 12 residues. After removal of 7 bases from V and 6 bases from J, the junction contained 3 bases not matched to a gene. The CDR3 loop reads CSGGLAGLEQYF. The CDR3 region has the DNA TGCAGCGGGGGACTAGCGGGACTCGAGCAGTACTTC.

The chain is built from TRBV10-1 and TRBJ1-5, with D maybe TRBD1 (6 bases). The CDR3 contains 9 residues. The V end was cut by 8 bases, the J end by 12 bases, with 8 bases between. CDR1 WNHNN and CDR2 SYGVQD come from the germline V gene (reference sequence). DNA of the CDR3: TGCGCCAGCGAGGGGGACCAGCATTTT. Translating gives CASEGDQHF.

V is TRBV29-1 and J is TRBJ1-3; possibly TRBD1 for D (6 bases). Germline CDR1 reads SQVTM; CDR2 reads ANQGSEA. This CDR3 comprises 14 residues. V was shortened by 4 bases and J by 3 bases, with 13 bases between the two germline ends. In DNA form, the CDR3 reads TGCAGCGTTGGGCGGGGGGCGAGTGGAAACACCATATATTTT. It specifies CSVGRGASGNTIYF.

The chain uses TRBV5-6 and TRBJ1-5; 7 bases match TRBD1. The CDR3 has 16 amino acids. From germline, CDR1 is SGHDT and CDR2 YYEEEE. Unmatched junction bases numbered 6, after V lost 3 bases and J lost 0 bases. CDR3 sequence reads: CASSSSRGASNQPQHF. CDR3 sequence (DNA): TGTGCCAGCAGCTCATCCAGGGGGGCTAGCAATCAGCCCCAGCATTTT.

This chain links TRBV28 with TRBJ1-1; D gene uncertain. There are 11 residues in the CDR3. Germline CDR1 reads MDHEN; CDR2 reads SYDVKM. The V and J ends lost 5 bases and 9 bases respectively, with 10 bases between them. The CDR3 DNA follows: TGTGCCAGCAGTAGGGCATTCCAAGCTTTCTTT. Its translation is CASSRAFQAFF. Supplemented by reference TRBV28 and TRBJ1-1, the full variable domain reads DVKVTQSSRYLVKRTGEKVFLECVQDMDHENMFWYRQDPGLGLRLIYFSYDVKMKEKGDIPEGYSVSREKKERFSLILESASTNQTSMYLCASSRAFQAFFGQGTRLTVV.

This clone was detected once. The rearrangement links TRBV6-6 to TRBJ2-1, with 11 bases fitting TRBD2. This CDR3 comprises 15 residues. The V segment lost 7 bases and the J segment 6 bases; nucleotides outside the gene matches: 8. Germline V lookup: CDR1 MNHNY, CDR2 SVGAGI (reference sequence). The CDR3 bases are TGTGCCAGCAAGCTCCTAGCGGGGGGCGGCAATGAGCAGTTCTTC. Protein: CASKLLAGGGNEQFF.

This clone was counted a few times. The chain is built from TRBV10-2 and TRBJ2-7, with D perhaps TRBD1 (6 bases). The germline V and J ends were trimmed by 9 bases and 5 bases, with 20 bases remaining between them. Germline V gene sequence: CDR1 WSHSY, CDR2 SAAADI. The CDR3 totals 14 residues. The CDR3: CASHPGQIWDEQYF. DNA for the CDR3: TGCGCCAGTCATCCGGGACAAATCTGGGACGAGCAGTACTTC.

The chain combines TRBV7-2 with TRBJ2-3; 14 positions match TRBD2. Germline V gene lookup returns CDR1 SGHTA and CDR2 FQGNSA. The length of the CDR3 is 18 residues. V lost 2 bases to trimming and J lost 3 bases; unmatched junction nucleotides: 7. The CDR3 loop reads CASSLSRTSGGMTDTQYF. In nucleotides, the CDR3 is TGTGCCAGCAGCTTATCCCGGACTAGCGGGGGGATGACAGATACGCAGTATTTT.

The rearrangement uses TRBV2 and TRBJ2-3; TRBD2 aligns across 8 bases. The junction had 9 bases not matched to a gene; V was cut back by 3 bases and J by 4 bases. CDR1 and CDR2 (germline): SNHLY, FYNNEI. The CDR3 is 16 amino acids. The CDR3: CASSDLGGGSADTQYF. CDR3 in DNA: TGTGCCAGCAGTGACCTCGGGGGGGGATCGGCAGATACGCAGTATTTT.